The next 12 T cell receptor beta chains were all read from a single sample in a study of blood T cell repertoires in COVID-19. Only in-frame clones appear in the TCRdb table, and some are missing; sequencing was by immunoSEQ multiplex PCR. The repertoire consists of about 180,000 clones, with 80% to 90% occurring once and the leading ten covering 8% to 10%. Sequencing input: peripheral blood. These receptors were collected from a man aged 45-65 years with active or convalescent COVID-19.

This chain connects TRBV6-5 to TRBJ1-2, with 12 bases that match TRBD1. With V trimmed by 7 bases and J by 4 bases, 4 bases remained unmatched. Germline V lookup: CDR1 MNHEY, CDR2 SVGAGI. The CDR3 has 14 residues. CDR3 nucleotides: TGTGCCAGCACTGGGACAGGGGGCGGCTATGGCTACACCTTC. This sequence encodes CASTGTGGGYGYTF.

This chain's CDR3 is CASSPYRGPEAEAFF. CDR3 nucleotide sequence: TGTGCCAGCTCACCCTACAGGGGCCCCGAGGCTGAAGCTTTCTTT. This rearrangement joins TRBV18 to TRBJ1-1; 7 bases are a match to TRBD1. The CDR3 loop spans 15 amino acids. V trimming: 3 bases; J trimming: 6 bases; junction bases outside the gene matches: 10. Germline CDR1 is KGHSH and CDR2 is LQKENI.

The chain carries TRBV6-5 and TRBJ2-1, with D perhaps matching TRBD2 (5 bases). Germline loops: CDR1 MNHEY, CDR2 SVGAGI. V lost 6 bases and J lost 0, with 12 bases in between. CDR3 length: 15 residues. The CDR3 DNA follows: TGTGCCAGCAGCCGTTACCGGGACTCCTACAATGAGCAGTTCTTC. Translated: CASSRYRDSYNEQFF.

This clone has a handful of counts. This rearrangement joins TRBV18 to TRBJ2-7, with D possibly TRBD1 on 6 matching bases. From germline, CDR1 is KGHSH and CDR2 LQKENI. Deletions cut 2 bases from V and 0 bases from J, with 11 bases between. The CDR3 length is 15 residues. CDR3 DNA: TGTGCCAGCTCACCATTACAGGGTAACTCCTACGAGCAGTACTTC. Its protein is CASSPLQGNSYEQYF. Looking up the rest from reference TRBV18 and TRBJ2-7 gives the full variable domain: NAGVMQNPRHLVRRRGQEARLRCSPMKGHSHVYWYRQLPEEGLKFMVYLQKENIIDESGMPKERFSAEFPKEGPSILRIQQVVRGDSAAYFCASSPLQGNSYEQYFGPGTRLTVT.

This sequence joins TRBV15 and TRBJ2-2; tentatively, D is TRBD2 (6 bases). Trimming took off 0 bases at V and 5 bases at J, with 16 bases between the two ends. Germline V gene lookup returns CDR1 LNHNV and CDR2 YYDKDF (reference sequence). The CDR3 extends over 17 amino acids. The CDR3 protein is CATSRELPGTATGELFF. CDR3 DNA: TGTGCCACCAGCAGAGAGTTGCCCGGGACTGCGACCGGGGAGCTGTTTTTT. The whole variable domain, filled in from reference TRBV15 and TRBJ2-2, reads DAMVIQNPRYQVTQFGKPVTLSCSQTLNHNVMYWYQQKSSQAPKLLFHYYDKDFNNEADTPDNFQSRRPNTSFCFLDIRSPGLGDTAMYLCATSRELPGTATGELFFGEGSRLTVL.

This chain joins TRBV7-2 and TRBJ1-5; D ambiguous. Germline V lookup: CDR1 SGHTA, CDR2 FQGNSA. The CDR3 contains 16 residues. Trimming shortened V by 1 base and J by 0 bases, and 10 bases separated the two germline ends. This CDR3 reads CASSLGGQISNQPQHF. In DNA, the CDR3 is TGTGCCAGCAGCTTAGGCGGTCAAATTAGCAATCAGCCCCAGCATTTT.

This chain connects TRBV6-5 to TRBJ1-4; D unclear. CDR3 size: 12 residues. Germline CDR1 reads MNHEY; CDR2 reads SVGAGI. With 8 bases removed from V and 6 bases from J, the gap between germline ends came to 10 bases. Here the CDR3 reads CASRDWDEKLFF. CDR3 sequence (DNA): TGTGCCAGCCGGGATTGGGATGAAAAACTGTTTTTT.

The chain has TRBV5-4 and TRBJ2-2, with TRBD2 matching over 13 bases. The CDR3 loop spans 15 amino acids. Germline loops: CDR1 SGHNT, CDR2 YYREEE (reference sequence). J lost 6 bases, V lost 4 bases, and 3 bases had no gene match. CDR3 coding DNA: TGTGCCAGCAGCGAGGGACTAGCGGGATCCGGGGAGCTGTTTTTT. The encoded protein is CASSEGLAGSGELFF.

The J gene is TRBJ2-7, the V gene TRBV5-1; 7 nucleotides match TRBD1. The CDR3 runs 14 residues. Germline lookup yields CDR1 SGHRS and CDR2 YFSETQ. With V trimmed by 4 bases and J by 3 bases, 7 bases remained unmatched. CDR3 amino acids: CASSPRDSFYEQYF. The CDR3 bases are TGCGCCAGCAGCCCCCGGGACAGCTTCTACGAGCAGTACTTC. The full variable domain, rest sourced from reference TRBV5-1 and TRBJ2-7, is KAGVTQTPRYLIKTRGQQVTLSCSPISGHRSVSWYQQTPGQGLQFLFEYFSETQRNKGNFPGRFSGRQFSNSRSEMNVSTLELGDSALYLCASSPRDSFYEQYFGPGTRLTVT.

V is TRBV28 and J is TRBJ2-2; maybe TRBD1 (5 bases). The V and J ends lost 7 bases and 4 bases respectively, with 10 bases between them. CDR1 and CDR2 (germline): MDHEN, SYDVKM. The CDR3 extends over 13 amino acids. CDR3 coding DNA: TGTGCCAGCACTTCAGGGATCACCGGGGAGCTGTTTTTT. It encodes CASTSGITGELFF.

The V and J genes are TRBV18 and TRBJ2-3; D gene uncertain. The V and J ends lost 1 base and 0 bases respectively, with 5 bases between them. Germline lookup yields CDR1 KGHSH and CDR2 LQKENI. The CDR3 sequence is 14 residues long. The CDR3 loop reads CASSPRLSTDTQYF. CDR3 DNA: TGTGCCAGCTCACCACGTCTGAGCACAGATACGCAGTATTTT.

The rearrangement uses TRBV4-1 and TRBJ2-6; D is unresolved. CDR1 is MGHRA, CDR2 YSYEKL, per germline. This CDR3 spans 16 amino acids. V lost 0 bases to trimming and J lost 3 bases, with 9 bases between them. CDR3 bases: TGCGCCAGCAGCCAAGATCCTAGTGGTGGGGCCAACGTCCTGACTTTC. It codes for CASSQDPSGGANVLTF.